The source of this T cell receptor beta chain is a study of blood T cells in healthy people across ages. Whole-study results and caveats: Reliance upon unsorted PBMCs precluded definitive naive versus antigen-experienced comparison.

PCR was performed a second time for about 6 to 11 cycles using a sample-barcoded 5' primer and a J-beta primer mix. TCRdb re-called the 5' RACE reads with MiXCR, one entry per CDR3 protein. Seen here are approximately 900,000 distinct CDR3 sequences, roughly 28% observed once, and the top ten hold 9.5% to 13%. The CDR3 length is 16 residues. J lost 9 bases, V lost 1 base, and 8 bases had no gene match. Germline lookup yields CDR1 SGHNT and CDR2 YYREEE (reference sequence). In this sample, this clonotype turned up a few times. Its antigen remains unknown. The same specimen was also included in a second study, on T cells of mothers and their children. From that study: The entire RNA extract went into cDNA synthesis at about 1.5 ug per 15 ul. Thymic selection, a shaping force on TCR recombination output, acts similarly in related and unrelated pairs.

Material for sequencing was blood. The sequence was collected from a woman in her thirties or forties in good health. The gene calls are TRBV5-4 and TRBJ2-1; 12 positions agree with TRBD2. CDR3 sequence: CASSLPLAGGLIEQFF. CDR3 sequence (DNA): TGTGCCAGCAGCTTGCCCCTAGCGGGGGGGCTTATTGAGCAGTTCTTC. Based on the CDR3 plus reference TRBV5-4 and TRBJ2-1, the full variable domain is ETGVTQSPTHLIKTRGQQVTLRCSSQSGHNTVSWYQQALGQGPQFIFQYYREEENGRGNFPPRFSGLQFPNYSSELNVNALELDDSALYLCASSLPLAGGLIEQFFGPGTRLTVL.